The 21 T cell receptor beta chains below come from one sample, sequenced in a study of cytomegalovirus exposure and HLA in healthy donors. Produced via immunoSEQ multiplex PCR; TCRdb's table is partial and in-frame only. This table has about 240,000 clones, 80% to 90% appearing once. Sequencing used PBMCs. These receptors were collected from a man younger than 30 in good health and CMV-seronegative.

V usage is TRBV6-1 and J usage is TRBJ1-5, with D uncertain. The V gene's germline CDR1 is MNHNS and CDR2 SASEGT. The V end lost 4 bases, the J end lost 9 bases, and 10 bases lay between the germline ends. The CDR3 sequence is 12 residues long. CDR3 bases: TGTGCCAGCAGTGCTTCGTTTCGGCCCCAGCATTTT. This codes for CASSASFRPQHF.

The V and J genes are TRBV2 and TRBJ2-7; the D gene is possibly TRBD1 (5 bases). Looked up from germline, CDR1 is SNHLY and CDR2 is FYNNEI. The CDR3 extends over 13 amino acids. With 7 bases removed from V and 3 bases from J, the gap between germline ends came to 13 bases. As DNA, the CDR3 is TGTGCCAGCAAATTGGACACGGTCTACGAGCAGTACTTC. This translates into CASKLDTVYEQYF. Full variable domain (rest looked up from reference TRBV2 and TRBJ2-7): EPEVTQTPSHQVTQMGQEVILRCVPISNHLYFYWYRQILGQKVEFLVSFYNNEISEKSEIFDDQFSVERPDGSNFTLKIRSTKLEDSAMYFCASKLDTVYEQYFGPGTRLTVT.

The CDR3 DNA reads as TGCGCCAGCAGCCAAACAGCGGGAGCGTATATAGATACGCAGTATTTT. This codes for CASSQTAGAYIDTQYF. The gene calls are TRBV4-1 and TRBJ2-3, with 8 bases aligning to TRBD2. Germline V CDR1 and CDR2: MGHRA, YSYEKL. Losses at the gene ends were 2 bases for V and 5 bases for J; bases not matched to a gene: 9. This CDR3 region has 16 residues.

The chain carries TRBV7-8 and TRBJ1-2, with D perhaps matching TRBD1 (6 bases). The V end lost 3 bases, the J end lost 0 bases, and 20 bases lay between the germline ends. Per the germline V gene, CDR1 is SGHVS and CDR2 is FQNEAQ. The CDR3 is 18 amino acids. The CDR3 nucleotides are TGTGCCAGCAGCTTTGCCTTTTTAGGGACAATAGCTAACTATGGCTACACCTTC. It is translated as CASSFAFLGTIANYGYTF.

CDR3 sequence: CASSLGASGRTGELFF. CDR3 DNA sequence: TGCGCCAGCAGCTTGGGGGCTAGCGGGCGGACCGGGGAGCTGTTTTTT. The rearrangement joins TRBV5-1 to TRBJ2-2; 8 nucleotides agree with TRBD2. The CDR3 totals 16 residues. From germline, CDR1 is SGHRS and CDR2 YFSETQ. The trim removed 0 bases at V and 5 bases at J, leaving 6 bases unmatched.

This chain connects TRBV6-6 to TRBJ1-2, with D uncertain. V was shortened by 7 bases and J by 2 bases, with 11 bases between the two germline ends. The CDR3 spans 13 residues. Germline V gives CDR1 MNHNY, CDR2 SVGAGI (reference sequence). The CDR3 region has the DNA TGTGCCAGCACCCCATCACAGAACTATGGCTACACCTTC. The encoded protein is CASTPSQNYGYTF.

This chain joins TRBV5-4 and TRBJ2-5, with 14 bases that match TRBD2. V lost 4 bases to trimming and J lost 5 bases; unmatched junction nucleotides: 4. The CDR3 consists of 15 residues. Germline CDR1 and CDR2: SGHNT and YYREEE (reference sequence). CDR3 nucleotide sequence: TGTGCCAGCAGCGCGGGACTAGCGGGAGTGGAGACCCAGTACTTC. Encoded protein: CASSAGLAGVETQYF.

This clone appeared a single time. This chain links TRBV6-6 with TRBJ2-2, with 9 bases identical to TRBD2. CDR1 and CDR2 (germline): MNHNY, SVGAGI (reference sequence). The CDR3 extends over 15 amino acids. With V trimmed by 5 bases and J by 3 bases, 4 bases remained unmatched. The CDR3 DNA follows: TGTGCCAGCAGTGGGGGCGGGAGGGACACCGGGGAGCTGTTTTTT. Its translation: CASSGGGRDTGELFF.

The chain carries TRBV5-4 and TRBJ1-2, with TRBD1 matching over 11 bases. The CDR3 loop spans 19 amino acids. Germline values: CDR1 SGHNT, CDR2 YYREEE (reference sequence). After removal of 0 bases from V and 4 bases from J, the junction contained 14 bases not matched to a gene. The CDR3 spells CASSLGSGTGGPVAYGYTF. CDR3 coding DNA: TGTGCCAGCAGCTTGGGCTCCGGGACAGGGGGTCCTGTGGCCTATGGCTACACCTTC.

This chain's CDR3 is CASSPGSQETQYF. Written as DNA, the CDR3 is TGTGCCAGCAGCCCGGGATCTCAAGAGACCCAGTACTTC. The genes are TRBV7-3 and TRBJ2-5; TRBD2 is a possible D gene (5 bases). The V gene's germline CDR1 is SGHTA and CDR2 FQGTGA. V was cut by 5 bases and J by 2 bases, with 9 bases left in between. CDR3 size: 13 residues.

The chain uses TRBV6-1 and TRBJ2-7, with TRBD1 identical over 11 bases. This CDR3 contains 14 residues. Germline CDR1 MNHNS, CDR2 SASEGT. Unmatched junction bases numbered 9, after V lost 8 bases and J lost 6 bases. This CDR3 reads CASGGQGAFGEQYF. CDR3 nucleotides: TGTGCCAGCGGAGGACAGGGGGCGTTCGGCGAGCAGTACTTC.

The CDR3 coding sequence is TGTGCCAGCAGGCAACAGGGCTGGTCACCCCTCCACTTT. Protein: CASRQQGWSPLHF. The V gene is TRBV6-1, the J gene TRBJ1-6; TRBD1 might be the D (6 bases). V dropped 6 bases and J dropped 10 bases, with 13 bases sitting between them. Germline lookup yields CDR1 MNHNS and CDR2 SASEGT. The CDR3 contains 13 residues.

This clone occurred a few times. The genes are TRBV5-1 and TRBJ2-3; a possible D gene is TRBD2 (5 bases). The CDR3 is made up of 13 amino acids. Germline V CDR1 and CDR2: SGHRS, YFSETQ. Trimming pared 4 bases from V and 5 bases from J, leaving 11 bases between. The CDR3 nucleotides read TGCGCCAGCAGCAGTACTAGTTTAGATACGCAGTATTTT. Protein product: CASSSTSLDTQYF.

The CDR3 is CASSRGQGASEQYF. CDR3 sequence (DNA): TGTGCCAGCAGCCGTGGACAGGGGGCCTCCGAGCAGTACTTC. The J gene is TRBJ2-7, the V gene TRBV5-4; 11 bases match TRBD1. With V trimmed by 4 bases and J by 6 bases, 6 bases remained unmatched. This CDR3 is built from 14 residues. The germline CDR1 and CDR2 sequences are SGHNT and YYREEE (reference sequence).

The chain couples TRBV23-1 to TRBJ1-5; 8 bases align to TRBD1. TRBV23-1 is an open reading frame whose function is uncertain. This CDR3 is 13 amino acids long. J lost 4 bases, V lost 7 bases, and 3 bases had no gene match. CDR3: CASNWTGNQPQHF. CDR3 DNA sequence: TGCGCCAGCAACTGGACAGGGAATCAGCCCCAGCATTTT.

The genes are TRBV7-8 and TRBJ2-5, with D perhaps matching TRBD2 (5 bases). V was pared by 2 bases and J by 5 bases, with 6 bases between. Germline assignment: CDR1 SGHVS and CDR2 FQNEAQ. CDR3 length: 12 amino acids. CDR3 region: CASSLSGETQYF. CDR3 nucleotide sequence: TGTGCCAGCAGCTTATCGGGGGAGACCCAGTACTTC.

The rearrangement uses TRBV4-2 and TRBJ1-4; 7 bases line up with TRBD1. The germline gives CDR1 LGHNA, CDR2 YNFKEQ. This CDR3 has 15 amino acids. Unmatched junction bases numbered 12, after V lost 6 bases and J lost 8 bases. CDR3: CASRPRAQGYEKLFF. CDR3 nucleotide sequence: TGTGCCAGCAGACCCCGGGCACAGGGGTACGAAAAACTGTTTTTT.

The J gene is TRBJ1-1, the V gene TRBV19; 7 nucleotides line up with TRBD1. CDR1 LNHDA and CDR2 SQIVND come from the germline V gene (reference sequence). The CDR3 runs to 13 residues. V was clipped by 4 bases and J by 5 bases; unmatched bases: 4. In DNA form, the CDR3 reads TGTGCCAGTAGTAAGACAGGGCGGACTGAAGCTTTCTTT. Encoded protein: CASSKTGRTEAFF.

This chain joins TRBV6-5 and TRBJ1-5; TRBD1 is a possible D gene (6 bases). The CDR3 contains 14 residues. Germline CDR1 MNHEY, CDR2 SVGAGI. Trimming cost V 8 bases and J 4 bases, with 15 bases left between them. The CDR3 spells CASRSRGGNQPQHF. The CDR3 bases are TGTGCCAGCCGGAGCAGGGGAGGGAATCAGCCCCAGCATTTT.

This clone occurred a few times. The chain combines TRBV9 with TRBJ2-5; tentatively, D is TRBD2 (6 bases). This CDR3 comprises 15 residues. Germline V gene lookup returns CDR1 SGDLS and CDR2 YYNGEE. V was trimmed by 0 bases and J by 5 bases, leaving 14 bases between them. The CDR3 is CASSVGTIGGETQYF. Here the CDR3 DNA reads TGTGCCAGCAGCGTAGGAACTATTGGGGGGGAGACCCAGTACTTC.

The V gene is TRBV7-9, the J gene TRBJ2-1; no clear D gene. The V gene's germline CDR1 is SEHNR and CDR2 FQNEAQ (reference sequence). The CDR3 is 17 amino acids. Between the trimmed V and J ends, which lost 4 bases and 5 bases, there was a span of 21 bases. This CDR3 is CASSSGSEPLSHNEQFF. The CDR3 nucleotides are TGTGCCAGCAGCTCTGGAAGCGAACCCCTTTCGCACAATGAGCAGTTCTTC.